This is a list of T cell receptor beta chains from one sample in a study of regulatory and conventional T cells in RAG deficiency. Clones were sequenced by immunoSEQ multiplex PCR, and TCRdb holds only the in-frame ones, with some missing. The table lists around 33,000 clones, more than 80% of them singletons, with roughly 5.4% in the top ten. These data also formed part of another study, on regulatory T cells.

Sequencing was performed on CD8+ T cells sorted from blood. All receptors derive from a human donor in good health. CDR3s include the opening cysteine and the closing phenylalanine or tryptophan. Each record gives: J gene, clone size, V gene, D gene, CDR3 protein, CDR3 DNA. D genes are given only for firm matches. Rows may omit the clone size; those that give it use once, few, many or a size class.

>TRBJ1-3|-|TRBV19|-
CASSTTGSPGNTIYF
TGTGCCAGTAGCACTACAGGGTCCCCTGGAAACACCATATATTTT
>TRBJ2-7|-|TRBV6-1|-
CASSEPWTDNTYEQYF
TGTGCCAGCAGTGAACCCTGGACAGATAATACCTACGAGCAGTACTTC
>TRBJ1-1|once|TRBV19|-
CASSITFSNTEAFF
TGTGCCAGTAGTATAACCTTTTCGAACACTGAAGCTTTCTTT
>TRBJ1-1|-|TRBV5-1|-
CASSLAGVETEAFF
TGCGCCAGCAGCCTGGCAGGTGTCGAGACCGAAGCTTTCTTT
>TRBJ2-1|-|TRBV13|TRBD2
CASSGPSGGGLNEQFF
TGTGCCAGCAGCGGCCCTAGCGGGGGGGGACTCAATGAGCAGTTCTTC
>TRBJ2-1|-|TRBV7-9|TRBD1
CASSGGTGHEQFF
TGTGCCAGCAGCGGGGGGACAGGTCATGAGCAGTTCTTC
>TRBJ2-3|-|TRBV7-9|-
CASSGLGDTQYF
TGTGCCAGCAGCGGTCTGGGAGATACGCAGTATTTT
>TRBJ2-3|-|TRBV7-6|-
CASSLAEVLGGTDTQYF
TGTGCCAGCAGCTTAGCGGAGGTGCTCGGAGGCACAGATACGCAGTATTTT
>TRBJ2-2|-|TRBV6-5|-
CASRPSGGHTGELFF
TGTGCCAGCAGACCCTCTGGGGGCCACACCGGGGAGCTGTTTTTT
>TRBJ2-2|-|TRBV6-5|-
CASSPAEGDGELFF
TGTGCCAGCAGTCCCGCTGAGGGGGACGGGGAGCTGTTTTTT
>TRBJ1-6|-|TRBV28|TRBD1
CASNLVGGNSPLHF
TGTGCCAGCAATTTGGTAGGGGGCAATTCACCCCTCCACTTT
>TRBJ2-3|-|TRBV27|-
CASSFGPPPTDTQYF
TGTGCCAGCAGTTTCGGACCACCACCCACAGATACGCAGTATTTT
>TRBJ1-2|-|TRBV25-1|-
CASSDPGAYYGYTF
TGTGCCAGCAGTGATCCGGGGGCCTACTATGGCTACACCTTC
>TRBJ2-5|-|TRBV10-3|TRBD2
CAISGSGVGETQYF
TGTGCCATCAGTGGTAGCGGGGTGGGGGAGACCCAGTACTTC
>TRBJ2-5|-|TRBV9|-
CASSEGEVPLAETQYF
TGTGCCAGCAGCGAGGGGGAGGTCCCCCTTGCGGAGACCCAGTACTTC
>TRBJ1-2|-|TRBV7-8|-
CASSLDGGVNYGYTF
TGTGCCAGCAGCTTAGATGGCGGTGTTAACTATGGCTACACCTTC
>TRBJ2-3|-|TRBV7-6|-
CASSLERPAATWSGSTDTQYF
TGTGCCAGCAGCTTAGAACGTCCGGCCGCCACATGGAGTGGAAGCACAGATACGCAGTATTTT
>TRBJ1-2|-|TRBV11-1|-
CASSLGKPQMGQGDGYTF
TGTGCCAGCAGCTTAGGAAAACCCCAAATGGGGCAGGGCGATGGCTACACCTTC
>TRBJ1-2|-|TRBV5-4|-
CASSPLGANYGYTF
TGTGCCAGCAGCCCCCTAGGAGCTAACTATGGCTACACCTTC
>TRBJ2-7|-|TRBV6-4|-
CASSPPDTGF
TGTGCCAGCAGCCCCCCCGATACGGGCTTC
>TRBJ2-7|-|TRBV5-4|-
CASSLTGYSYEQYF
TGTGCCAGCAGCTTGACGGGATACTCCTACGAGCAGTACTTC
>TRBJ1-1|once|TRBV30|TRBD1
CAWSDDRGGGTEAFF
TGTGCCTGGAGTGACGACAGGGGAGGGGGGACTGAAGCTTTCTTT
>TRBJ2-1|-|TRBV6-6|-
CASCGTPYNEQFF
TGTGCCAGCTGCGGGACACCGTACAATGAGCAGTTCTTC
>TRBJ2-7|-|TRBV7-2|-
CASSLVVAGAEQYF
TGTGCCAGCAGCTTAGTGGTGGCCGGGGCCGAGCAGTACTTC
>TRBJ1-1|-|TRBV6-1|-
CASSISDTEAFF
TGTGCCAGCAGTATATCAGACACTGAAGCTTTCTTT
>TRBJ2-3|-|TRBV28|TRBD2
CASNSGGGGDTQYF
TGTGCCAGCAATAGCGGGGGCGGGGGCGATACGCAGTATTTT
>TRBJ1-5|-|TRBV27|-
CASSSKRTESNQPQHF
TGTGCCAGCAGTTCAAAACGGACAGAGAGCAATCAGCCCCAGCATTTT
>TRBJ1-1|-|TRBV6-5|TRBD1
CASSYTPRTGWTEAFF
TGTGCCAGCAGTTACACCCCCCGGACAGGGTGGACTGAAGCTTTCTTT
>TRBJ2-1|-|TRBV19|-
CASIPPAGSNEQFF
TGTGCCAGTATTCCTCCGGCAGGAAGCAATGAGCAGTTCTTC
>TRBJ1-6|-|TRBV19|TRBD1
CASSIDRGVSPLHF
TGTGCCAGTAGTATAGACAGGGGGGTTTCACCCCTCCACTTT
>TRBJ2-5|once|TRBV11-2|TRBD1
CASSLARGQWETQYF
TGTGCCAGCAGCTTGGCCAGGGGGCAGTGGGAGACCCAGTACTTC
>TRBJ2-7|once|TRBV5-6|-
CASSFQGFNEQYF
TGTGCCAGCAGCTTCCAGGGGTTCAACGAGCAGTACTTC
>TRBJ2-1|-|TRBV5-1|TRBD2
CASSPTSGIALYNEQFF
TGCGCCAGCAGCCCGACTAGCGGGATCGCCCTATACAATGAGCAGTTCTTC
>TRBJ1-4|-|TRBV6-5|-
CASSSRPPTNEKLFF
TGTGCCAGCAGTTCTCGACCGCCAACTAATGAAAAACTGTTTTTT
>TRBJ2-2|-|TRBV7-9|-
CASSSAIPNTRELFF
TGTGCCAGCAGCTCCGCCATCCCAAACACCAGGGAGCTGTTTTTT
>TRBJ2-2|-|TRBV9|TRBD2
CASGLAGNTGELFF
TGTGCCAGCGGGCTAGCGGGAAACACCGGGGAGCTGTTTTTT
>TRBJ1-2|-|TRBV6-1|TRBD1
CASSMGQGSYGYTF
TGTGCCAGCAGCATGGGACAGGGGAGCTATGGCTACACCTTC
>TRBJ1-2|-|TRBV4-2|-
CASSQASGGTERGGYTF
TGTGCCAGCAGCCAAGCCTCGGGTGGGACGGAACGGGGCGGCTACACCTTC
>TRBJ2-5|-|TRBV27|-
CASSLRGVETQYF
TGTGCCAGCAGTTTGAGGGGCGTGGAGACCCAGTACTTC
>TRBJ2-7|once|TRBV7-8|-
CASSLVEWEQYF
TGTGCCAGCAGCTTAGTTGAGTGGGAGCAGTACTTC
>TRBJ1-1|-|TRBV7-3|TRBD1
CASSPYGQGAKDTEAFF
TGTGCCAGCAGCCCCTATGGACAGGGGGCAAAGGACACTGAAGCTTTCTTT
>TRBJ1-1|-|TRBV19|-
CASSIGGRNTEAFF
TGTGCCAGTAGTATAGGGGGGCGGAACACTGAAGCTTTCTTT
>TRBJ2-1|-|TRBV30|TRBD2
CAVEGLADYNEQFF
TGTGCCGTAGAGGGACTAGCGGATTACAATGAGCAGTTCTTC
>TRBJ2-1|once|TRBV10-2|-
CASSEPRDTYNEQFF
TGCGCCAGCAGTGAGCCGAGGGACACCTACAATGAGCAGTTCTTC
>TRBJ2-7|-|TRBV6-1|-
CASSERSYEQYF
TGTGCCAGCAGTGAAAGGAGTTACGAGCAGTACTTC
>TRBJ1-5|-|TRBV5-6|-
CASSSSAPPDRTNQPQHF
TGTGCCAGCAGCTCTTCCGCTCCCCCCGACAGGACTAATCAGCCCCAGCATTTT
>TRBJ2-2|-|TRBV27|TRBD2
CASSFTGGNTGELFF
TGTGCCAGCAGTTTTACGGGAGGGAACACCGGGGAGCTGTTTTTT
>TRBJ2-1|-|TRBV11-2|TRBD1
CASSAPGQINNEQFF
TGTGCCAGCAGCGCCCCGGGACAGATAAACAATGAGCAGTTCTTC
>TRBJ2-7|-|TRBV7-3|-
CASSLGGGEQYF
TGTGCCAGCAGCTTAGGTGGTGGCGAGCAGTACTTC
>TRBJ2-3|-|TRBV5-5|-
CASSWDVADTQYF
TGTGCCAGCAGCTGGGATGTCGCAGATACGCAGTATTTT
>TRBJ1-2|once|TRBV14|TRBD1
CASSHPTGDGYTF
TGTGCCAGCAGCCATCCGACAGGGGATGGCTACACCTTC
>TRBJ1-2|-|TRBV7-3|-
CASSSTKDGPYRYTF
TGTGCCAGCAGCTCCACGAAAGACGGTCCCTATCGCTACACCTTC
>TRBJ1-4|-|TRBV6-1|-
CASSEVAGQINEKLFF
TGTGCCAGCAGTGAAGTTGCGGGACAAATTAATGAAAAACTGTTTTTT
>TRBJ2-7|-|TRBV27|-
CASSLGGLNYEQYF
TGTGCCAGCAGTTTGGGGGGCCTTAACTACGAGCAGTACTTC
>TRBJ2-7|-|TRBV15|TRBD2
CATSRDGLAGRNEQYF
TGTGCCACCAGCAGAGATGGGCTAGCGGGACGTAACGAGCAGTACTTC